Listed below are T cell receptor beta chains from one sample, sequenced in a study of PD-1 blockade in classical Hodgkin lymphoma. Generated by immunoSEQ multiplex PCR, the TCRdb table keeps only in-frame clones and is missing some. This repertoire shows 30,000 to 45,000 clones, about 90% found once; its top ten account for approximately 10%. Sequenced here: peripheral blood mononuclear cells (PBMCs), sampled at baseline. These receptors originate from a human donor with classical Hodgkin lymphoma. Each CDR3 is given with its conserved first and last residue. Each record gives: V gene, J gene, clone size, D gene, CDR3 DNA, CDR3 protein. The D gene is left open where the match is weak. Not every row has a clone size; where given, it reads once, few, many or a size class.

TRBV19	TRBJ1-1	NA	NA	TGTGCCAGTAGTATCTCGGGGTGGACCTTGGCGGTCACTGAAGCTTTCTTT	CASSISGWTLAVTEAFF
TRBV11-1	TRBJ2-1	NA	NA	TGTGCCAGCAGCCCCGGCGGCTACAATGAGCAGTTCTTC	CASSPGGYNEQFF
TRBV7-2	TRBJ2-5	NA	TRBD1	TGTGCCAGCAGCTCCAAGCAGGGGGTAGGGGGAGAGACCCAGTACTTC	CASSSKQGVGGETQYF
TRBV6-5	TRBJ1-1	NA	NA	TGTGCCAGCAGTTACTTAGGTTTGAACACTGAAGCTTTCTTT	CASSYLGLNTEAFF
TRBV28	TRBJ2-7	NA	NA	TGTGCCAGCAGGCAACTCCAGGGAGACGAGCAGTACTTC	CASRQLQGDEQYF
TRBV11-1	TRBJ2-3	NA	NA	TGTGCCAGCAGCTTAGAAACAGATACGCAGTATTTT	CASSLETDTQYF
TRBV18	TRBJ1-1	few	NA	TGTGCCAGCTCCCCAAGAGACAGCAACACTGAAGCTTTCTTT	CASSPRDSNTEAFF
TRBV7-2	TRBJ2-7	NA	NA	TGTGCCAGCAGCTTAGGAGTGTCTTACGAGCAGTACTTC	CASSLGVSYEQYF
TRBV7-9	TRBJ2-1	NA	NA	TGTGCCAGCAGCCCCGCCGATGAGCAGTTCTTC	CASSPADEQFF
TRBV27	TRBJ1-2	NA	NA	TGTGCCAGCAGTTTATGGGCAGGACACCAAAACTATGGCTACACCTTC	CASSLWAGHQNYGYTF
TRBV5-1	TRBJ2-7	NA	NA	TGCGCCAGCAGCTTGAGGGGACCCTACGAGCAGTACTTC	CASSLRGPYEQYF
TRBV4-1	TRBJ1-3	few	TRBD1	TGCGCCAGCAGCCAAGATGAGGGGGCGCACGCTGGAAACACCATATATTTT	CASSQDEGAHAGNTIYF
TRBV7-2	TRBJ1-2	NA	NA	TGTGCCAGCAGCTTAGCTTCGGACACTCCCTATGGCTACACCTTC	CASSLASDTPYGYTF
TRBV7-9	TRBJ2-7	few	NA	TGTGCCAGCAGTCCTAGCTCCTACGAGCAGTACTTC	CASSPSSYEQYF
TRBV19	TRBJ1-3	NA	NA	TGTGCCAGTAGTATAGAGTACTCTGGAAACACCATATATTTT	CASSIEYSGNTIYF
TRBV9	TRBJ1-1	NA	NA	TGTGCCAGCAGCGGTAACGAGGGTTTGAACACTGAAGCTTTCTTT	CASSGNEGLNTEAFF
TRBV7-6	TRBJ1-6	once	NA	TGTGCCAGCAGCTTCGCAGTAAGCTACTCACCCCTCCACTTT	CASSFAVSYSPLHF
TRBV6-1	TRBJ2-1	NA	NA	TGTGCCAGCAGTGAAGCGTCGGCGGGTTCTTACAATGAGCAGTTCTTC	CASSEASAGSYNEQFF
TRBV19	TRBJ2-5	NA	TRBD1	TGTGCCAGTAGTATGGACAGGGGGCGAGAGACCCAGTACTTC	CASSMDRGRETQYF
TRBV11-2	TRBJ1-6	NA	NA	TGTGCCAGCAGGAGACAAACCCTCATCACCGGGGTAGTCGGTTCACCCCTCCACTTT	CASRRQTLITGVVGSPLHF
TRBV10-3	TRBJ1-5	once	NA	TGTGCCATCAGTGAAACTAGGACGGATACCGCGTCGGGCAATCAGCCCCAGCATTTT	CAISETRTDTASGNQPQHF
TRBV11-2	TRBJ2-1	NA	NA	TGTGCCAGCAGCTTAGATTTGGGTGGAAGCGGAGCAGGCAATGAGCAGTTCTTC	CASSLDLGGSGAGNEQFF
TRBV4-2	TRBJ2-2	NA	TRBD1	TGTGCCAGCAGCCAATCGGGACAGGGGTACACCGGGGAGCTGTTTTTT	CASSQSGQGYTGELFF
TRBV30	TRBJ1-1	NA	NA	TGTGCCTGGAGTGTACGGGGTACTTATAGGGCCACTGAAGCTTTCTTT	CAWSVRGTYRATEAFF
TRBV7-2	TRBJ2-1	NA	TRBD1	TGTGCCAGCAGCGTACAGGGGGCAAGGAATGAGCAGTTCTTC	CASSVQGARNEQFF
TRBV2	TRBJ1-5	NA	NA	TGTGCCAGCAGTCTAGGGGGAACTAATCAGCCCCAGCATTTT	CASSLGGTNQPQHF
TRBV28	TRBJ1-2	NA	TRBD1	TGTGCCAGCAGTGGTGGACAGGGGGCGTCGGAATGGTATGGCTACACCTTC	CASSGGQGASEWYGYTF
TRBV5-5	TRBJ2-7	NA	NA	TGTGCCAGCAGCTTGACTCCAGGGAGAGACGAGCAGTACTTC	CASSLTPGRDEQYF
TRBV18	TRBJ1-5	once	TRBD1	TGTGCCAGCTCACCCGGGACAGTGAGCAATCAGCCCCAGCATTTT	CASSPGTVSNQPQHF
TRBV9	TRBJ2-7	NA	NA	TGTGCCAGCAGCGTAGGGGACGGTTGGCAGTACTTC	CASSVGDGWQYF
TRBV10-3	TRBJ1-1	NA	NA	TGTGCCATCAGTGATTCAACAGGCATGAACACTGAAGCTTTCTTT	CAISDSTGMNTEAFF
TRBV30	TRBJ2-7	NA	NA	TGTGCCTGGGATGGGGTAAGTGGCGCCGAGCAGTACTTC	CAWDGVSGAEQYF
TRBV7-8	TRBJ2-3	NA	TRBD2	TGTGCCAGCAACCCACTAGCGGGGGGGCCTAGCACAGATACGCAGTATTTT	CASNPLAGGPSTDTQYF
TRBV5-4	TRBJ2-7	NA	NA	TGTGCCAGCAGCTTGACGGGGTCAAGCTCCTACGAGCAGTACTTC	CASSLTGSSSYEQYF
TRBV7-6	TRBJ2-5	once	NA	TGTGCCAGCAGCTTAAGCTCTAGGGGCCCACAAGAGACCCAGTACTTC	CASSLSSRGPQETQYF
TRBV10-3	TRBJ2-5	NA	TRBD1	TGTGCCATCACCCCAACAGGGGCCGGGCAAGAGACCCAGTACTTC	CAITPTGAGQETQYF
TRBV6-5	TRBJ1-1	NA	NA	TGTGCCAGCACTACACAGGGATCTGAAGCTTTCTTT	CASTTQGSEAFF
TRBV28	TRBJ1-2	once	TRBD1	TGTGCCAGCAGTTTCCCCTTTGGGACAGCTAACTATGGCTACACCTTC	CASSFPFGTANYGYTF
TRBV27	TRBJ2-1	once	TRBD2	TGTGCCAGCAGTCCCGGTAGCGGGAGACCCCACAATGAGCAGTTCTTC	CASSPGSGRPHNEQFF
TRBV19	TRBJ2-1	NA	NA	TGTGCCAGTAGTAAGGGAAGGGGCTCCTACAATGAGCAGTTCTTC	CASSKGRGSYNEQFF
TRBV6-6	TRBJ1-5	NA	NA	TGTGCCAGCAGTTACGAACAGGGAGTCCCCCAGCATTTT	CASSYEQGVPQHF
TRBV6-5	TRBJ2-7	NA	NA	TGTGCCAGCAGTTTTCGGACAGAAAGCTACGAGCAGTACTTC	CASSFRTESYEQYF
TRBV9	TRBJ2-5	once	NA	TGTGCCAGCAGCTCCCTTCCACAGGGCCTAAAGTACCAAGAGACCCAGTACTTC	CASSSLPQGLKYQETQYF
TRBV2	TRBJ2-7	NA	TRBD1	TGTGCCAGCAGGGACAGGGGCTACGAGCAGTACTTC	CASRDRGYEQYF
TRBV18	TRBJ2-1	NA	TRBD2	TGTGCCAGCTCACCCGGGACTAGCTACAATGAGCAGTTCTTC	CASSPGTSYNEQFF
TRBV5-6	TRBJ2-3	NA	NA	TGTGCCAGCAGCTTGACAGGTGACACAGATACGCAGTATTTT	CASSLTGDTDTQYF
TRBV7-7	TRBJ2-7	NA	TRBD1	TGTGCCAGCAGCATTGGGACAGGGGGCACTTACGAGCAGTACTTC	CASSIGTGGTYEQYF
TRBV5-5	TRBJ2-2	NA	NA	TGTGCCAGCAGCCCCCAGGTTGCCACCGGGGAGCTGTTTTTT	CASSPQVATGELFF
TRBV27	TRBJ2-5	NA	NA	TGTGCCAGCAGTTTAGGTGGGGGGGCGCAGACCCAGTACTTC	CASSLGGGAQTQYF
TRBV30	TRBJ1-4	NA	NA	TGTGCCTGGAGTGGGTGGGGGAGCCCAACTAATGAAAAACTGTTTTTT	CAWSGWGSPTNEKLFF
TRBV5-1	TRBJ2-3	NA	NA	TGCGCCAGCCTGGGGAGCGCAGATACGCAGTATTTT	CASLGSADTQYF
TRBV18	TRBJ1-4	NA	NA	TGTGCCAGCTCACCACAGCCCCCTGGTGAAAAACTGTTTTTT	CASSPQPPGEKLFF
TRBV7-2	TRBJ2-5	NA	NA	TGTGCCAGCAGCGAGCAACCGACAGGGAGCGGGTTCCAAGAGACCCAGTACTTC	CASSEQPTGSGFQETQYF
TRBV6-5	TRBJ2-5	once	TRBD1	TGTGCCAGCAGCGGACAGGGTGCAGAGACCCAGTACTTC	CASSGQGAETQYF
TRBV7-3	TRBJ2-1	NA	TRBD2	TGTGCCAGCAGGTCCGGGACTAGCGGGAGGACTGAGCAGTTCTTC	CASRSGTSGRTEQFF
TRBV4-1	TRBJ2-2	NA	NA	TGCGCCAGCAGCCAAGAAGGTGTAAGGGGCGGGGAGCTGTTTTTT	CASSQEGVRGGELFF
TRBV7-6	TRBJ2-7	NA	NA	TGTGCCAGCAGCTTATTCGCAGGATACGACGAGCAGTACTTC	CASSLFAGYDEQYF
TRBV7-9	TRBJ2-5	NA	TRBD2	TGTGCCAGCAGCTTAGGGGAGGGGACCCAGTACTTC	CASSLGEGTQYF
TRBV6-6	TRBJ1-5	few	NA	TGTGCCAGCAGACGCCGGGACACCCTCGAGGCGCCCCAGCATTTT	CASRRRDTLEAPQHF
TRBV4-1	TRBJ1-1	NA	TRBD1	TGCGCCAGCAGCCAGACGGGACAGGGGAACACTGAAGCTTTCTTT	CASSQTGQGNTEAFF